The sequence of this T cell receptor (beta chain) was determined in a study of shared clonotypes between healthy human individuals. Findings and limits, study-wide: What naive subsets generally showed was a larger estimated richness than memory subsets showed.

This CDR3 comprises 15 residues. J was trimmed by 2 bases and V by 5 bases; bases with no gene match: 7. Germline V gene data show CDR1 as MDHEN and CDR2 as SYDVKM. The protocol was immunoSEQ multiplex PCR, while the TCRdb copy is restricted to in-frame clones and leaves out a portion. The sample holds a few million clones, approximately 93% seen once. Note on this clone: Its antigen remains unidentified. The same CDR3 also results from other DNA sequences found in this sample.

Sequenced input: naive CD4+ T cells from PBMCs. The subset was: CD45RA+ positively selected. The chain uses TRBV28 and TRBJ2-3, with 7 bases aligning to TRBD2. This TCR was recovered from a man aged 18 to 29 in good health. Some clones in this sample may be carry-over from other donors' samples. CDR3 loop: CASSRSGASTDTQYF. For the CDR3, the DNA is TGTGCCAGCAGTAGGAGCGGGGCCTCCACAGATACGCAGTATTTT. Filled out from reference TRBV28 and TRBJ2-3, the complete variable domain reads DVKVTQSSRYLVKRTGEKVFLECVQDMDHENMFWYRQDPGLGLRLIYFSYDVKMKEKGDIPEGYSVSREKKERFSLILESASTNQTSMYLCASSRSGASTDTQYFGPGTRLTVL.